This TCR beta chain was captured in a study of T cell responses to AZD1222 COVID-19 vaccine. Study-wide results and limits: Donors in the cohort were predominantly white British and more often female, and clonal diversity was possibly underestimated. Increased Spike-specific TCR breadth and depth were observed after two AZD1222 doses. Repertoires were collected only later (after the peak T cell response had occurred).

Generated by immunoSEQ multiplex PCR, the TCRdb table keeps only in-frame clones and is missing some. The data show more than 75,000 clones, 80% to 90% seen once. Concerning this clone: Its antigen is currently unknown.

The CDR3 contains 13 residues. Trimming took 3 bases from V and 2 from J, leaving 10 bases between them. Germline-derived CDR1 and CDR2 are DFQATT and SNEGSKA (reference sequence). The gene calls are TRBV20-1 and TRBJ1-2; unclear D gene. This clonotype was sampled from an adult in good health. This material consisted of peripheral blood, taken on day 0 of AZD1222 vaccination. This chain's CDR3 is CSASYVGNYGYTF. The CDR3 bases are TGCAGTGCTAGTTACGTGGGAAACTATGGCTACACCTTC.